This T cell receptor (beta chain) was recovered during a study of neoadjuvant nivolumab and ipilimumab in lung cancer. Whole-study findings and limits: Only a small number of samples underwent TCR sequencing.

Germline CDR1 is SGDLS and CDR2 is YYNGEE. V was trimmed by 0 bases and J by 6 bases, leaving 12 bases between them. This CDR3 contains 15 residues. On this clone itself: What it recognizes is unknown.

Sequenced by immunoSEQ multiplex PCR; TCRdb stores in-frame clones only, minus some. Among about 38,000 clones listed, 80% to 90% were seen once. The source is an adult with non-small cell lung cancer. This specimen was peripheral blood, taken before neoadjuvant nivolumab, alone or with ipilimumab. The chain is built from TRBV9 and TRBJ1-4; tentatively, D is TRBD1 (5 bases). The CDR3 region has the DNA TGTGCCAGCAGCGTAGATGGGGGTTTTTATGAAAAACTGTTTTTT. Its protein is CASSVDGGFYEKLFF. The complete variable domain, with remaining parts taken from reference TRBV9 and TRBJ1-4, reads DSGVTQTPKHLITATGQRVTLRCSPRSGDLSVYWYQQSLDQGLQFLIQYYNGEERAKGNILERFSAQQFPDLHSELNLSSLELGDSALYFCASSVDGGFYEKLFFGSGTQLSVL.